The clone carrying this TCR beta chain was seen repeatedly, ten times or more. Individual cDNA molecules received unique molecular identifiers. TCRdb ran MiXCR on the 5' RACE reads and lists one entry per CDR3 protein. The table includes about 20,000 distinct CDR3 sequences, approximately 4.6% detected once. This sample stems from a study of early T cells in non-severe SARS-CoV-2 infection. On the study more broadly: From unsorted whole blood, bulk RNA was sequenced, and the chains remained unpaired.

The CDR3 runs to 11 residues. Germline CDR1 is MNHEY and CDR2 is SVGEGT. With 4 bases removed from V and 7 bases from J, the gap between germline ends came to 5 bases. The chain combines TRBV6-2 or TRBV6-3 with TRBJ1-5; D unresolved. Specimen: whole blood. The clonotype originates from an adult who was a healthcare worker with PCR-confirmed SARS-CoV-2 infection or an uninfected control (not recorded which). This CDR3 is CASSSGQPQHF. The DNA of the CDR3 is TGTGCCAGCAGTTCCGGCCAGCCCCAGCATTTT.